The sequence of this T cell receptor beta chain was determined in a study of blood T cell repertoires in COVID-19. About the study: Collection of acute and convalescent COVID-19 samples took place in the United States, Italy and Spain. PBMCs, B-cell-depleted T cells, or T cells were the source of the cDNA or gDNA that made up the material.

This CDR3 region has 15 residues. CDR1 LGHDT and CDR2 YNNKEL come from the germline V gene (reference sequence). With 2 bases removed from V and 4 bases from J, the gap between germline ends came to 14 bases. The authors' processing: Amplification of reference gene primers provided the estimated nucleated cell counts. Using immunoSEQ multiplex PCR, the repertoire was profiled, and TCRdb retains in-frame clones only, with some absent. The D gene and trimming were derived from the DNA, and the V and J assignments and clone size from that table. Among about 81,000 clones, 91% were seen once, and the ten largest hold 1.5% to 2%.

This clonotype was sampled from a woman between 50 and 59 years old in a cohort sampled during active COVID-19. What was sequenced was peripheral blood. The rearrangement joins TRBV3-1 (or the pseudogene TRBV3-2) to TRBJ1-1; D unresolved. CDR3 DNA: TGTGCCAGCAGCCAATGGAGCCCGACGACCACTGAAGCTTTCTTT. This encodes CASSQWSPTTTEAFF.